The 24 T cell receptor beta chains below come from one sample, sequenced in a study of human T cells and chemical hapten exposure. Each CDR3 protein is one row after TCRdb ran MiXCR on the RACE reads. This repertoire shows approximately 97,000 distinct CDR3 sequences, roughly a quarter found once; its top ten account for around 10%. The time point: patch test 3, about 24 weeks after DPC sensitization. The treatment is: therapeutic diphenylcyclopropenone sensitization with weekly scalp DPC. The source was whole blood, collected in connection with sensitization to the hapten diphenylcyclopropenone (DPC). The receptors derive from a man in his forties with alopecia areata. Some clones in this sample may be carry-over from other donors' samples.

This clonotype has just a few counts. The genes are TRBV27 and TRBJ2-5; 14 bases are shared with TRBD2. The germline gives CDR1 MNHEY, CDR2 SMNVEV (reference sequence). The CDR3 totals 16 residues. J was trimmed by 3 bases and V by 6 bases; bases with no gene match: 6. This chain's CDR3 is CASSHMGLAGEETQYF. As DNA, the CDR3 is TGTGCCAGCAGCCACATGGGACTAGCGGGGGAAGAGACCCAGTACTTC.

This chain uses TRBV24-1 with TRBJ1-2; tentative D call: TRBD1 (5 bases). The CDR3 runs 13 residues. V lost 2 bases and J lost 8, with 11 bases in between. Germline V gene sequence: CDR1 KGHDR, CDR2 SFDVKD. The CDR3 DNA follows: TGTGCCACCAGTGATTGGGGCTGGCGGGGCTACACCTTC. It codes for CATSDWGWRGYTF.

This clonotype came up a few times. The chain links TRBV7-9 to TRBJ1-4; TRBD1 matches 9 bases. Germline CDR1 SEHNR, CDR2 FQNEAQ (reference sequence). This CDR3 spans 15 amino acids. V was clipped by 5 bases and J by 8 bases; unmatched bases: 9. The chain's CDR3 is CASSAGDRVEEKLFF. DNA for the CDR3: TGTGCCAGCAGCGCGGGGGACAGGGTAGAGGAAAAACTGTTTTTT.

The chain combines TRBV12-3 or TRBV12-4 with TRBJ2-1; TRBD1 might be the D (6 bases). V was cut by 5 bases and J by 3 bases, with 8 bases left in between. The CDR3 totals 13 residues. In nucleotides, the CDR3 is TGTGCCAGCAGTGCGACAGGCTACAATGAGCAGTTCTTC. Translation: CASSATGYNEQFF.

This clonotype was seen a few times. J is TRBJ2-3 and V is TRBV3-1; unclear D gene. CDR1 and CDR2 from the germline V gene are LGHDT and YNNKEL (reference sequence). Trimming cost V 2 bases and J 4 bases, with 13 bases left between them. The CDR3 is 15 amino acids. The CDR3 loop reads CASSQSPATPDTQYF. CDR3 in DNA: TGTGCCAGCAGCCAATCGCCAGCCACCCCAGATACGCAGTATTTT.

The gene calls are TRBV20-1 and TRBJ1-5, with D possibly matching TRBD1 (5 bases). There are 14 residues in the CDR3. V was clipped by 5 bases and J by 1 base, with 12 bases between them. Germline V gene data show CDR1 as DFQATT and CDR2 as SNEGSKA (reference sequence). CDR3 bases: TGCAGTGCTGGCGAAGGGGCAAGCAATCAGCCCCAGCATTTT. It yields the protein CSAGEGASNQPQHF.

This clonotype was counted between two and nine times. V is TRBV29-1 and J is TRBJ1-1, with D tentatively TRBD1 (5 bases). Trimming cost V 3 bases and J 1 base, with 9 bases left between them. Per germline, CDR1 SQVTM and CDR2 ANQGSEA. The CDR3 runs 13 residues. The CDR3 spells CSVETGGNTEAFF. The CDR3 bases are TGCAGCGTTGAGACGGGGGGGAACACTGAAGCTTTCTTT.

The chain has TRBV7-9 and TRBJ2-3; 9 bases map to TRBD2. CDR1 is SEHNR, CDR2 FQNEAQ, per germline (reference sequence). V dropped 7 bases and J dropped 2; count of bases not matched to a gene: 16. This CDR3 is 18 amino acids long. CDR3 sequence: CASTPGPAGGQNTDTQYF. CDR3 coding DNA: TGTGCCAGCACCCCAGGGCCCGCGGGAGGGCAGAACACAGATACGCAGTATTTT.

There are a few counts of this clonotype. This rearrangement joins TRBV6-5 to TRBJ1-1, with unresolved D. The CDR3 has 14 amino acids. Germline CDR1 is MNHEY and CDR2 is SVGAGI. The V end lost 2 bases, the J end lost 1 base, and 8 bases lay between the germline ends. DNA for the CDR3: TGTGCCAGCAGTTACATCCCCGGGAACACTGAAGCTTTCTTT. Protein product: CASSYIPGNTEAFF.

In this sample, this clonotype turned up a few times. The chain employs TRBV6-5 and TRBJ1-1; D gene uncertain. The CDR3 contains 15 residues. The V end lost 2 bases, the J end lost 1 base, and 11 bases lay between the germline ends. From germline, CDR1 is MNHEY and CDR2 SVGAGI. The CDR3 sequence: CASSYLWTGNTEAFF. CDR3 nucleotides: TGTGCCAGCAGTTACCTATGGACGGGGAACACTGAAGCTTTCTTT.

The chain combines TRBV6-2 or TRBV6-3 with TRBJ2-5, with 8 nucleotides matching TRBD1. V trimming: 5 bases; J trimming: 6 bases; junction bases outside the gene matches: 8. Germline lookup yields CDR1 MNHEY and CDR2 SVGEGT. The CDR3 runs 14 residues. CDR3 protein: CASSDRGGWQTQYF. The CDR3 bases are TGTGCCAGCAGTGACAGGGGAGGTTGGCAGACCCAGTACTTC.

The sample holds a few counts of this clonotype. The chain carries TRBV20-1 and TRBJ1-5; D is unclear. Germline V gives CDR1 DFQATT, CDR2 SNEGSKA (reference sequence). This CDR3 is 13 amino acids long. Trimming took off 2 bases at V and 5 bases at J, with 10 bases between the two ends. The CDR3 reads CSARTGIHQPQHF. The CDR3 DNA follows: TGCAGTGCTAGAACCGGGATTCATCAGCCCCAGCATTTT.

The J gene is TRBJ2-7, the V gene TRBV11-2; 8 positions match TRBD1. The CDR3 runs to 16 residues. With 0 bases clipped from V and 2 bases from J, the junction kept 6 bases outside the gene matches. From germline, CDR1 is SGHAT and CDR2 FQNNGV. This chain's CDR3 is CASSLEQGAVAYEQYF. CDR3 DNA: TGTGCCAGCAGCTTAGAGCAGGGGGCGGTTGCCTACGAGCAGTACTTC.

This clonotype has more than one count but fewer than ten. The CDR3 sequence is CASTQGTANQKYSNQPQHF. The CDR3 DNA follows: TGTGCCAGCACCCAAGGGACAGCGAATCAGAAATATAGCAATCAGCCCCAGCATTTT. V usage is TRBV28 and J usage is TRBJ1-5; the match to TRBD1 covers 7 bases. V lost 7 bases to trimming and J lost 0 bases; unmatched junction nucleotides: 18. The CDR3 length is 19 residues. Germline V gives CDR1 MDHEN, CDR2 SYDVKM.

This chain uses TRBV6-1 with TRBJ1-1; no reliable D call. Trimming shortened V by 6 bases and J by 0 bases, and 8 bases separated the two germline ends. The length of the CDR3 is 13 residues. Per the germline V gene, CDR1 is MNHNS and CDR2 is SASEGT. For the CDR3, the DNA is TGTGCCAGCAGGGATACTGTGAACACTGAAGCTTTCTTT. Protein sequence: CASRDTVNTEAFF.

This clonotype came up a few times. This chain uses TRBV28 with TRBJ1-5; no reliable D call. V dropped 8 bases and J dropped 4 bases, with 9 bases sitting between them. CDR1 and CDR2 (germline): MDHEN, SYDVKM. The length of the CDR3 is 12 residues. For the CDR3, the DNA is TGTGCCAGCGGGAGGCCGAATCAGCCCCAGCATTTT. This sequence encodes CASGRPNQPQHF.

The chain combines TRBV6-5 with TRBJ2-3, with D hard to call. This CDR3 contains 15 residues. V was shortened by 0 bases and J by 2 bases, with 9 bases between the two germline ends. Germline CDR1 and CDR2: MNHEY and SVGAGI. CDR3 bases: TGTGCCAGCAGTTACTCCCTCAACCCCACAGATACGCAGTATTTT. Amino acid sequence: CASSYSLNPTDTQYF.

In nucleotides, the CDR3 is TGCAGTGCACCTCTAGCGGGAGAATCCTACAATGAGCAGTTCTTC. This gives the protein CSAPLAGESYNEQFF. The V call is TRBV20-1, the J call TRBJ2-1; TRBD2 matches at 10 bases. The germline V gene encodes CDR1 DFQATT and CDR2 SNEGSKA (reference sequence). The CDR3 is 15 amino acids. J lost 1 base, V lost 6 bases, and 6 bases had no gene match.

The chain has TRBV6-5 and TRBJ2-5; 15 positions match TRBD2. J lost 3 bases, V lost 9 bases, and 8 bases had no gene match. This CDR3 contains 16 residues. The germline CDR1 and CDR2 sequences are MNHEY and SVGAGI. The CDR3 here is CASRGLAGGPEETQYF. The CDR3 nucleotides are TGTGCCAGTCGGGGACTAGCGGGAGGCCCGGAAGAGACCCAGTACTTC.

The V gene is TRBV12-3 or TRBV12-4, the J gene TRBJ1-1; 7 bases are a match to TRBD1. Trimming at V came to 1 base and at J to 5 bases, leaving 4 bases not matched to a gene. CDR3 size: 14 residues. This CDR3 is CASSLGGGATEAFF. The CDR3 coding sequence is TGTGCCAGCAGTTTAGGAGGGGGCGCGACTGAAGCTTTCTTT.

This clonotype was observed a handful of times. The V call is TRBV20-1, the J call TRBJ2-1; possibly TRBD2 for D (5 bases). CDR3 length equals 14 residues. V was clipped by 3 bases and J by 6 bases, with 15 bases between them. Germline V gene lookup returns CDR1 DFQATT and CDR2 SNEGSKA (reference sequence). The CDR3 bases are TGCAGTGCTAGGAAGCTAGCACAAGTCAATGAGCAGTTCTTC. This translates into CSARKLAQVNEQFF.

The J gene is TRBJ1-5, the V gene TRBV6-1; no clear D. V lost 4 bases to trimming and J lost 2 bases, with 18 bases between them. This CDR3 comprises 17 residues. The germline gives CDR1 MNHNS, CDR2 SASEGT. The CDR3 DNA reads as TGTGCCAGCAGTGTGAGTATTAGCAAGCAGGGCAATCAGCCCCAGCATTTT. Residues: CASSVSISKQGNQPQHF.

This chain uses TRBV28 with TRBJ2-1; TRBD2 matches 9 bases. Trimming at V came to 7 bases and at J to 2 bases, leaving 3 bases not matched to a gene. Per the germline V gene, CDR1 is MDHEN and CDR2 is SYDVKM. The CDR3 loop spans 14 amino acids. CDR3 sequence (DNA): TGTGCCAGCATAAGCGGGGGGCCCTACAATGAGCAGTTCTTC. Translation: CASISGGPYNEQFF.

V is TRBV20-1 and J is TRBJ1-1; D remains unclear. The V gene lost 0 bases and the J gene lost 6 bases, with 11 bases spanning the gap. CDR1 and CDR2 from the germline V gene are DFQATT and SNEGSKA (reference sequence). The CDR3 length is 13 residues. CDR3 DNA: TGCAGTGCTAGAGATTTCCGAAGACCTGAAGCTTTCTTT. It yields the protein CSARDFRRPEAFF.